Listed here are 6 T cell receptor beta chains from one sample, sequenced in a study of cytomegalovirus exposure and HLA in healthy donors (dated by TCRdb to between 2016 and 2019). The library came from the immunoSEQ multiplex PCR assay. A mixture of 60 forward primers for TCR Vbeta segments and 13 reverse primers for TCR Jbeta segments was used in the multiplex PCR. Drawn from immuneACCESS, this table holds only the in-frame rearrangements with V and J called that TCRdb kept. Clones are partly lost; checked studies trace under half to an unresolved V gene and leave the rest unexplained. The sample table lists about 130,000 clones, around 70% of them with a count of one. The ten largest clones take up about 2.6% of the sample. The sequenced sample consisted of PBMCs. These receptors originate from a human donor in good health.

This clone has only a few counts. The rearrangement uses TRBV19 and TRBJ2-1; 9 bases match TRBD1. With V trimmed by 7 bases and J by 10 bases, 11 bases remained unmatched. Germline CDR1 and CDR2: LNHDA and SQIVND (reference sequence). This CDR3 comprises 14 residues. CDR3 protein: CASTYRGRMGEQFF. CDR3 nucleotide sequence: TGTGCCAGTACCTACAGGGGGCGCATGGGGGAGCAGTTCTTC.

This clone is a singleton in its sample. The V call is TRBV19, the J call TRBJ2-1, with TRBD2 identical over 14 bases. The length of the CDR3 is 15 residues. V was pared by 4 bases and J by 13 bases, with 9 bases of the junction left unmatched. CDR1 is LNHDA and CDR2 is SQIVND in the germline V gene (reference sequence). CDR3 DNA: TGTGCCAGTAGTACAGGACTAGCGGGGGGCCGAGTCCAGTTCTTC. Protein: CASSTGLAGGRVQFF.

In nucleotides, the CDR3 is TGTGCCAGCAGTCTGGGGGGGTGGGGAATGAACACTGAAGCTTTCTTT. It yields the protein CASSLGGWGMNTEAFF. The rearrangement joins TRBV2 to TRBJ1-1; D might be TRBD1 (5 bases). V lost 5 bases, J lost 0 bases, and 16 bases lay in between. Looked up from germline, CDR1 is SNHLY and CDR2 is FYNNEI. The length of the CDR3 is 16 residues.

The chain employs TRBV30 and TRBJ1-2; the match to TRBD1 covers 9 bases. Germline CDR1 reads GTSNPN; CDR2 reads SVGIG (reference sequence). This CDR3 has 14 amino acids. The trim removed 3 bases at V and 7 bases at J, leaving 9 bases unmatched. CDR3 residues: CAWSVQGAWSGYTF. DNA of the CDR3: TGTGCCTGGAGCGTACAGGGGGCATGGTCTGGCTACACCTTC.

V usage is TRBV20-1 and J usage is TRBJ2-7; D uncertain. Trimming removed 5 bases at V and 3 bases at J, with 8 bases between. Per germline, CDR1 DFQATT and CDR2 SNEGSKA (reference sequence). This CDR3 is built from 11 residues. The CDR3 region is CSAYEYYEQYF. CDR3 in DNA: TGCAGTGCTTACGAGTACTACGAGCAGTACTTC.

In DNA, the CDR3 is TGTGCCAGCAGCACGGAGGGACAGGGATCCTACGAGCAGTACTTC. Protein sequence: CASSTEGQGSYEQYF. This chain uses TRBV7-2 with TRBJ2-7; 9 nucleotides agree with TRBD1. This CDR3 comprises 15 residues. The V and J ends lost 5 bases and 1 base, in that order; junction bases with no gene match: 6. Germline CDR1 is SGHTA and CDR2 is FQGNSA.